Listed below are T cell receptor beta chains from one sample, sequenced in a study of blood T cells in healthy people across ages. TCRdb re-called the 5' RACE reads with MiXCR, one entry per CDR3 protein. The sample holds almost 1 million distinct CDR3 sequences, roughly half seen once. The sequencing sample was made of blood. The receptors here all came from a woman aged 60-75 years in good health. Both conserved end residues are part of each CDR3. Fields, in order: J gene, D gene, V gene, clone size, CDR3 protein, CDR3 DNA. A D gene is named only where the DNA matches it firmly. Where a row states a size, it is once, few, many or the class of an expanded clone; other rows omit it.

>TRBJ2-7|TRBD1|TRBV7-2|few
CASSVRRGLYEQYF
TGTGCCAGCAGCGTCCGCAGGGGGCTTTACGAGCAGTACTTC
>TRBJ2-7|NA|TRBV4-1|many
CASSQDLTVRSYEQYF
TGCGCCAGCAGCCAAGACCTTACAGTCCGCTCCTACGAGCAGTACTTC
>TRBJ2-5|NA|TRBV14|NA
CASSQDSRRRETQYF
TGTGCCAGCAGCCAAGACAGTCGCCGTAGGGAGACCCAGTACTTC
>TRBJ2-3|TRBD2|TRBV5-6|NA
CASSLGTSGRKGDTQYF
TGTGCCAGCAGCTTGGGGACTAGCGGGAGAAAGGGAGATACGCAGTATTTT
>TRBJ2-5|NA|TRBV15|NA
CATSRVANLVETQYF
TGTGCCACCAGCAGAGTAGCGAATCTCGTCGAGACCCAGTACTTC
>TRBJ2-3|TRBD1|TRBV10-3|few
CATWTGSTDTQYF
TGTGCCACCTGGACAGGGAGCACAGATACGCAGTATTTT
>TRBJ1-1|NA|TRBV12-3/TRBV12-4|NA
CASSGKGTEAFF
TGTGCCAGCAGTGGGAAGGGCACTGAAGCTTTCTTT
>TRBJ1-4|NA|TRBV13|NA
CASSTSGKLFF
TGTGCCAGCTCTACTTCGGGGAAACTGTTTTTT
>TRBJ2-1|NA|TRBV5-6|NA
CASTGQGRGHNEQFF
TGTGCCAGCACCGGGCAGGGCCGGGGACACAATGAGCAGTTCTTC
>TRBJ1-5|NA|TRBV6-5|NA
CASSYSSYQPQHF
TGTGCCAGCAGTTACTCGAGTTACCAGCCCCAGCATTTT
>TRBJ2-1|NA|TRBV7-9|NA
CASSSRSPPSYNEQFF
TGTGCCAGCAGCTCGAGATCTCCCCCTTCCTACAATGAGCAGTTCTTC